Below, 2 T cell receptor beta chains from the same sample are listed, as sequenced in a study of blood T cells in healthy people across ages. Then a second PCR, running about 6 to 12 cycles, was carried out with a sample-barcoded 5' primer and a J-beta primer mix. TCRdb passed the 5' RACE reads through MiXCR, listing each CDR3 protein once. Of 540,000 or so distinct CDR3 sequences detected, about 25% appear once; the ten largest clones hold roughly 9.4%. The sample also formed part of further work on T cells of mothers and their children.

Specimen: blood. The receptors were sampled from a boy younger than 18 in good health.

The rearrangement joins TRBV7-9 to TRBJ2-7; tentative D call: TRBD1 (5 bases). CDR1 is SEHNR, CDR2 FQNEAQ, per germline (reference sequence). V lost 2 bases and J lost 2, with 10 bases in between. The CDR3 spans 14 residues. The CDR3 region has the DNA TGTGCCAGCAGCTTACAGGGTTTTACCTACGAGCAGTACTTC. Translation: CASSLQGFTYEQYF.

This CDR3 is CASSLRLAASYEQYF. The CDR3 DNA sequence: TGTGCCAGCAGTTTGAGGCTAGCGGCCTCCTACGAGCAGTACTTC. The chain links TRBV28 to TRBJ2-7; 7 nucleotides line up with TRBD2. The germline gives CDR1 MDHEN, CDR2 SYDVKM. The CDR3 is 15 amino acids. J was trimmed by 0 bases and V by 3 bases; bases with no gene match: 5. The full variable domain, in which reference TRBV28 and TRBJ2-7 provide the parts outside the CDR3, is DVKVTQSSRYLVKRTGEKVFLECVQDMDHENMFWYRQDPGLGLRLIYFSYDVKMKEKGDIPEGYSVSREKKERFSLILESASTNQTSMYLCASSLRLAASYEQYFGPGTRLTVT.